Below, 21 T cell receptor beta chains from the same sample are listed, as sequenced in a study of T cell repertoires and HLA-DP antigens. Profiling relied on immunoSEQ multiplex PCR, and the TCRdb table lists in-frame clones only, not all of them. Of over 100,000 clones listed, over 90% are singletons. No antigens are known for them. Material: CD4+ T cells from PBMCs. All receptors come from a woman younger than 30 in good health and CMV-seronegative.

The J gene is TRBJ2-3, the V gene TRBV5-1; tentative D call: TRBD2 (6 bases). This CDR3 contains 17 residues. The ends were cut back, 3 bases at V and 2 bases at J, with 19 bases in the middle. In germline, CDR1 is SGHRS, CDR2 YFSETQ. In nucleotides, the CDR3 is TGCGCCAGCAGCTCGGGAATCTCTGGACTAATCACAGATACGCAGTATTTT. Amino acid sequence: CASSSGISGLITDTQYF.

V and J are TRBV29-1 and TRBJ2-1; weak D call: TRBD2 (6 bases). The CDR3 loop spans 13 amino acids. Germline assignment: CDR1 SQVTM and CDR2 ANQGSEA. V shed 4 bases and J shed 7 bases, with 14 bases lying between them. The CDR3 loop is CSVVKTGGNEQFF. CDR3 nucleotides: TGCAGCGTTGTCAAAACAGGAGGGAATGAGCAGTTCTTC.

The rearrangement uses TRBV14 and TRBJ2-7, with D possibly called TRBD1 or TRBD2 (5 bases each). Germline values: CDR1 SGHDN, CDR2 FVKESK. V was cut by 4 bases and J by 2 bases, with 12 bases left in between. The CDR3 sequence is 14 residues long. CDR3 loop: CASSRPGRTYEQYV. DNA for the CDR3: TGTGCCAGCAGCCGACCGGGACGTACCTACGAGCAGTACGTC.

The J gene is TRBJ2-5, the V gene TRBV2, with 10 bases lining up with TRBD2. Germline V gives CDR1 SNHLY, CDR2 FYNNEI. V was clipped by 2 bases and J by 5 bases; unmatched bases: 5. CDR3 length: 15 residues. As DNA, the CDR3 is TGTGCCAGCAGTGAACTAGCGGGAGTGAGGGAGACCCAGTACTTC. This encodes CASSELAGVRETQYF.

This clone was seen once. The chain is built from TRBV11-2 and TRBJ2-7; 10 bases align to TRBD2. There are 14 residues in the CDR3. V gave up 5 bases and J gave up 2 bases; unmatched junction bases: 3. Germline V gene lookup returns CDR1 SGHAT and CDR2 FQNNGV. In nucleotides, the CDR3 is TGTGCCAGCAGCCCCAGCGGGAGGGCCTACGAGCAGTACTTC. It codes for CASSPSGRAYEQYF.

The V call is TRBV11-2, the J call TRBJ2-3; 9 nucleotides line up with TRBD2. Germline assignment: CDR1 SGHAT and CDR2 FQNNGV. V was clipped by 5 bases and J by 1 base; unmatched bases: 7. There are 16 residues in the CDR3. CDR3 in amino acids: CASSPLKREGTDTQYF. In DNA, the CDR3 is TGTGCCAGCAGCCCCTTGAAGCGGGAGGGCACAGATACGCAGTATTTT.

The J gene is TRBJ2-5, the V gene TRBV6-5, with D uncertain. The J call may be mistaken, given a closer DNA end match to TRBJ2-7. Per germline, CDR1 MNHEY and CDR2 SVGAGI. This CDR3 region has 12 residues. Here the CDR3 DNA reads TGTGCCAGCAGTTTAACTCCCTACGAGCAGTACTTC. It encodes CASSLTPYEQYF.

This rearrangement joins TRBV25-1 to TRBJ1-3; 8 nucleotides match TRBD1. The germline V gene has CDR1 MGHDK and CDR2 SYGVNS. V shed 1 base and J 4 bases; nucleotides not matched to a gene: 9. The CDR3 loop spans 17 amino acids. CDR3 amino acids: CASSELGQGAIGNTIYF. The DNA for the CDR3 is TGTGCCAGCAGTGAATTAGGGCAGGGGGCAATCGGAAACACCATATATTTT.

The J gene is TRBJ1-2, the V gene TRBV11-1; D gene ambiguous. V was cut by 5 bases and J by 4 bases, with 20 bases left in between. Germline V gene lookup returns CDR1 SGHAT and CDR2 FQDESV (reference sequence). The CDR3 sequence is 16 residues long. The CDR3 reads CASSLRATSTGYGYTF. The CDR3 nucleotides read TGTGCCAGCAGCCTTAGGGCCACCTCAACCGGCTATGGCTACACCTTC.

The chain joins TRBV7-2 to TRBJ2-5; TRBD1 matches 8 bases. This CDR3 spans 14 amino acids. The V gene end was trimmed by 4 bases and the J gene end by 5 bases; junction bases not matched to a gene: 6. Germline values: CDR1 SGHTA, CDR2 FQGNSA. The CDR3 DNA sequence: TGTGCCAGCAGCTGGACAGGGTCCTTGGAGACCCAGTACTTC. This gives the protein CASSWTGSLETQYF.

The chain links TRBV19 to TRBJ2-2; 12 bases match TRBD2. This CDR3 contains 18 residues. CDR1 is LNHDA, CDR2 SQIVND, per germline (reference sequence). J was trimmed by 2 bases and V by 7 bases; bases with no gene match: 11. This chain's CDR3 is CASIRWAGLAGNTGELFF. The CDR3, as DNA: TGTGCCAGTATCCGCTGGGCTGGACTAGCGGGAAACACCGGGGAGCTGTTTTTT.

This chain connects TRBV5-1 to TRBJ1-2; possibly TRBD1 for D (5 bases). Per germline, CDR1 SGHRS and CDR2 YFSETQ. The CDR3 has 16 amino acids. Trimming pared 4 bases from V and 8 bases from J, leaving 24 bases between. The CDR3 DNA follows: TGCGCCAGCAGCAGCGGGGGTTTGGGCAGCGCCAAGGGCTACACCTTC. It translates to CASSSGGLGSAKGYTF.

The rearrangement joins TRBV11-3 to TRBJ2-5; no firm D call. Trimming removed 5 bases at V and 7 bases at J, with 14 bases between. The length of the CDR3 is 13 residues. From germline, CDR1 is SGHNT and CDR2 YENEEA. The CDR3 DNA reads TGTGCCAGCAGCCCCACGGGTTGGGCGACCCAGTACTTC. Protein product: CASSPTGWATQYF.

The chain carries TRBV29-1 and TRBJ1-2; D remains unclear. V was cut by 5 bases and J by 4 bases, with 8 bases left in between. The CDR3 has 11 amino acids. The germline CDR1 and CDR2 sequences are SQVTM and ANQGSEA. CDR3 region: CSVQSRYGYTF. DNA for the CDR3: TGCAGCGTTCAGAGCCGCTATGGCTACACCTTC.

The CDR3 bases are TGTGCCAGCAGTTTATCGGACAGGGGGCAATCACCCCTCCACTTT. This codes for CASSLSDRGQSPLHF. V usage is TRBV27 and J usage is TRBJ1-6; 11 nucleotides match TRBD1. CDR1 MNHEY and CDR2 SMNVEV come from the germline V gene (reference sequence). V was pared by 0 bases and J by 10 bases, with 2 bases of the junction left unmatched. This CDR3 is 15 amino acids long.

As regards this clone: An end of the junction differs from the germline gene, which may be a read error. The chain has TRBV7-9 and TRBJ2-1; D remains unclear. The CDR3 length is 15 residues. Looked up from germline, CDR1 is SEHNR and CDR2 is FQNEAQ (reference sequence). CDR3 sequence (DNA): TGTGCCAGCAGCCCACTCTCGACGTCTTACAATGAGCGGTTCTTC. It translates to CASSPLSTSYNERFF.

This chain uses TRBV18 with TRBJ2-1; TRBD2 matches at 9 bases. This CDR3 has 15 residues. Per germline, CDR1 KGHSH and CDR2 LQKENI. Trimming took 3 bases from V and 9 from J; bases not matched to a gene: 9. The CDR3 region has the DNA TGTGCCAGCTCACCTAGACTAGCGGAGGGAGGTGAGCAGTTCTTC. Translated, it gives CASSPRLAEGGEQFF. The full variable domain, with the rest looked up from reference TRBV18 and TRBJ2-1, is NAGVMQNPRHLVRRRGQEARLRCSPMKGHSHVYWYRQLPEEGLKFMVYLQKENIIDESGMPKERFSAEFPKEGPSILRIQQVVRGDSAAYFCASSPRLAEGGEQFFGPGTRLTVL.

V gene TRBV6-5 combines with J gene TRBJ1-1; no clear D gene. Germline values: CDR1 MNHEY, CDR2 SVGAGI. Trimming stripped 4 bases from V and 1 base from J, with 10 bases between. The CDR3 extends over 14 amino acids. This CDR3 reads CASSWAGPNTEAFF. The DNA of the CDR3 is TGTGCCAGCAGTTGGGCAGGCCCGAACACTGAAGCTTTCTTT.

The count of this clone is one. The chain joins TRBV28 to TRBJ2-1; TRBD2 aligns across 13 bases. Germline lookup yields CDR1 MDHEN and CDR2 SYDVKM. This CDR3 region has 15 residues. J lost 6 bases, V lost 5 bases, and 4 bases had no gene match. The CDR3 DNA is TGTGCCAGCAGTCTACTAGCGGGAGGGCGCAATGAGCAGTTCTTC. This codes for CASSLLAGGRNEQFF.

The V call is TRBV19, the J call TRBJ1-1, with D possibly TRBD1 on 5 matching bases. The CDR3 runs to 15 residues. The germline V and J ends were trimmed by 3 bases and 6 bases, with 17 bases remaining between them. Germline V gives CDR1 LNHDA, CDR2 SQIVND (reference sequence). Here the CDR3 DNA reads TGTGCCAGTAGTATTAATTGGGGGAGTGACGCTGAAGCTTTCTTT. Its protein is CASSINWGSDAEAFF.

The sample holds one count of this clone. The chain links TRBV10-3 to TRBJ1-4; perhaps TRBD1 as D (6 bases). The length of the CDR3 is 14 residues. Germline V lookup: CDR1 ENHRY, CDR2 SYGVKD. V lost 11 bases and J 8 bases, leaving 21 bases between the germline ends. The CDR3 DNA sequence: TGTGCCGTAAGGACCCCAGGGGAGGGGGAAAAACTGTTTTTT. This encodes CAVRTPGEGEKLFF.